This T cell receptor beta chain emerged from a study of OX40 agonist ivuxolimab in advanced cancers. Clones were sequenced by immunoSEQ multiplex PCR, and TCRdb holds only the in-frame ones, with some missing. The sample records over 50,000 clones, about 88% being singletons. CDR3 length equals 14 residues. Germline V CDR1 and CDR2: LNHDA, SQIVND (reference sequence). A single count supports this clone. Sample: CD4+ or CD8+ T cells sorted from blood, taken in a trial of the OX40 agonist ivuxolimab. The receptor was isolated from an adult with an advanced solid tumor such as melanoma, head and neck, liver or kidney cancer. The chain joins TRBV19 to TRBJ2-5, with a weak D call TRBD1 (6 bases). The J call is doubtful: the DNA matches TRBJ2-7 better. Here the CDR3 DNA reads TGTGCCAGTAGTTCGCGGACAGTATCCTACGAGCAGTACTTC. Its translation: CASSSRTVSYEQYF.